This entry is about one TCR beta chain. This sample was included in a study of Ad26.COV2.S vaccination and SARS-CoV-2 variants. Germline V gene data show CDR1 as SGHAT and CDR2 as FQNNGV. V lost 4 bases to trimming and J lost 2 bases; unmatched junction nucleotides: 14. There are 19 residues in the CDR3. The data were produced by immunoSEQ multiplex PCR, yet TCRdb's version contains in-frame clones alone and is incomplete. Of 410,000 or so clones listed, 80% to 95% are singletons. Treatment reported: over 15 received Ad26.COV2.S at low or high dose, single or two shots; roughly five received placebo; per-sample allocation not given. Repertoires come from day 63 after the first vaccine or placebo injection.

The source was peripheral blood, collected in a trial of Ad26.COV2.S vaccine versus placebo. This TCR was sampled from a person between 18 and 65 years old who received the Ad26.COV2.S COVID-19 vaccine or a placebo. The rearrangement joins TRBV11-2 to TRBJ1-1, with 12 bases aligning to TRBD1. The CDR3 bases are TGTGCCAGCAGCTCGTGGGCTGATACGGGACAGGGGGCTAACACTGAAGCTTTCTTT. It encodes CASSSWADTGQGANTEAFF.